A selection of T cell receptor beta chains follows, all from one sample in a study of molecular identifiers for immune sequencing clone quantification. TCRdb reprocessed the PCR reads with MiXCR, giving one entry per CDR3 protein. The sample shows fewer than 350,000 distinct CDR3 sequences, roughly a quarter of them seen only once. The sample comprised naive CD8+ T cells from blood, with Jurkat cell RNA spiked in. Every receptor here comes from a human donor in good health. Some libraries in this study had Jurkat cell RNA spiked in. Each CDR3 is given with its conserved first and last residue. Fields, in order: J gene, D gene, V gene, clone size, CDR3 DNA, CDR3 protein. D genes are given only for firm matches. The listing skips clone size in some rows; elsewhere it reads once, few, many or a size class.

>TRBJ1-1|-|TRBV4-1|few
TGCGCCAGCAGCCAAGCCGGGGGACCATTTGAAGCTTTCTTT
CASSQAGGPFEAFF
>TRBJ2-3|-|TRBV29-1|-
TGCAGCGGAAGGATCCGACTACGCACAGATGCGCAGTATTTT
CSGRIRLRTDAQYF
>TRBJ1-1|TRBD1|TRBV2|-
TGTGCCAGCAGTCCGCGGACAGGGGGCCAGGGTGAAGCTTTCTTT
CASSPRTGGQGEAFF
>TRBJ1-6|-|TRBV14|many
TGTGCCAGCAGCCAAGTGGACAGTCGCTATAATTCACCCCTCCACTTT
CASSQVDSRYNSPLHF
>TRBJ2-7|-|TRBV27|-
TGTGCCAGCAGTTTTCTTGGACGCGAGCAGTACTTC
CASSFLGREQYF
>TRBJ2-3|-|TRBV20-1|-
TGCAGTGCAACCCTCCCGAGGATCGGCACAGATACGCAGTATTTT
CSATLPRIGTDTQYF
>TRBJ1-6|-|TRBV7-6|many
TGTGCCAGCAGCTCGGGACGGTATAATTCACCCCTCCACTTT
CASSSGRYNSPLHF
>TRBJ2-3|TRBD2|TRBV30|few
TGTGCCTGGAACATCCTAGGGACTAGCTTACTCACAGATACGCAGTATTTT
CAWNILGTSLLTDTQYF
>TRBJ1-1|TRBD1|TRBV5-1|many
TGCGCCAGCAGCCTGGGACAGGGGTCCGAAGCTTTCTTT
CASSLGQGSEAFF
>TRBJ2-3|TRBD2|TRBV29-1|many
TGCAGCGTGGAGGGACTAGCGGGAGGAAATACGCAGTATTTT
CSVEGLAGGNTQYF
>TRBJ2-7|-|TRBV20-1|many
TGCAGTGCTAGAGATTCGCACAGCTCCTACGAGCAGTACTTC
CSARDSHSSYEQYF
>TRBJ2-7|-|TRBV6-5|many
TGTGCCAGCAGTTACTTCCCGGGTGGGGAGCAGTACTTC
CASSYFPGGEQYF
>TRBJ2-4|-|TRBV28|-
TGTGCCAGCAGTTTTCGGGGCCTACGATTAAACATTCAGTACTTC
CASSFRGLRLNIQYF
>TRBJ2-2|-|TRBV4-1|-
TGCGCCAGCAGCCAAACGAGAGGGACCGGGGAGCTGTTTTTT
CASSQTRGTGELFF
>TRBJ2-7|TRBD1|TRBV29-1|many
TGCAGCGTCCGATTGGACAGGGTAGTCTCCTACGAGCAGTACTTC
CSVRLDRVVSYEQYF
>TRBJ2-1|-|TRBV6-5|few
TGTGCCAGCAGACCCCCTAGCGCCATTTCCTACAATGAGCAGTTCTTC
CASRPPSAISYNEQFF
>TRBJ2-3|TRBD2|TRBV4-3|-
TGCGCCAGCAGCCAAGATCCGGCGGGGGGCACAGATACGCAGTATTTT
CASSQDPAGGTDTQYF
>TRBJ2-7|-|TRBV28|-
TGTGCCAGCGGGCGGGACACGGCCTACGAGCAGTACTTC
CASGRDTAYEQYF